A single sample gave rise to the 28 T cell receptor beta chains below, sequenced in a study of post-analysis software for immune sequencing data. Findings and caveats of the study: Patients showed TRBV5-6, TRBV5-1 and TRBV20-1 among four to six TRBV segments more frequent than in controls.

Unique molecular identifiers were built into the TCR beta cDNA libraries. MiXCR was run by TCRdb on the PCR reads, yielding one entry per CDR3 protein. The data hold roughly 600,000 distinct CDR3 sequences, with 44% observed a single time. No antigen has been identified for these receptors. The sequenced sample consisted of blood. These receptors all stem from a girl aged 5-17 years with multiple sclerosis.

This chain uses TRBV2 with TRBJ2-1, with D unclear. Germline-derived CDR1 and CDR2 are SNHLY and FYNNEI. Trimming removed 8 bases at V and 6 bases at J, with 14 bases between. This CDR3 comprises 13 residues. The CDR3 DNA follows: TGTGCCAGCGACCCGACCCAATCCAATGAGCAGTTCTTC. Protein: CASDPTQSNEQFF.

This clonotype was recorded a few times. The chain employs TRBV29-1 and TRBJ2-7, with a tentative D call TRBD1 (5 bases). CDR1 and CDR2 (germline): SQVTM, ANQGSEA. This CDR3 is 13 amino acids long. V lost 1 base, J lost 3 bases, and 10 bases lay in between. The CDR3 DNA follows: TGCAGCGTTGAAGTTGGGGCCTACTACGAGCAGTACTTC. The encoded protein is CSVEVGAYYEQYF.

The gene calls are TRBV5-1 and TRBJ2-5, with D unclear. This CDR3 comprises 14 residues. Trimming took 3 bases from V and 0 from J, leaving 9 bases between them. The germline CDR1 and CDR2 sequences are SGHRS and YFSETQ. The CDR3 region has the DNA TGCGCCAGCAGCTCCCAGATGTACCAAGAGACCCAGTACTTC. Translated: CASSSQMYQETQYF.

The chain employs TRBV12-3 or TRBV12-4 and TRBJ1-1, with TRBD1 as a possible D gene (5 bases). The CDR3 loop spans 18 amino acids. The V and J ends lost 5 bases and 1 base respectively, with 23 bases between them. The CDR3 sequence: CASSLALGTSIPNTEAFF. The DNA for the CDR3 is TGTGCCAGCAGTCTCGCCCTTGGGACGTCGATACCGAACACTGAAGCTTTCTTT.

This clonotype appeared a few times. The rearrangement uses TRBV11-3 and TRBJ2-3, with a weak D call TRBD1 (6 bases). CDR1 is SGHNT, CDR2 YENEEA, per germline. The ends were cut back, 5 bases at V and 4 bases at J, with 16 bases in the middle. This CDR3 is built from 15 residues. CDR3 in amino acids: CASSPRGGVADTQYF. CDR3 sequence (DNA): TGTGCCAGCAGCCCCCGAGGGGGAGTGGCAGATACGCAGTATTTT. Variable domain in full (rest from reference TRBV11-3 and TRBJ2-3): EAGVVQSPRYKIIEKKQPVAFWCNPISGHNTLYWYLQNLGQGPELLIRYENEEAVDDSQLPKDRFSAERLKGVDSTLKIQPAELGDSAVYLCASSPRGGVADTQYFGPGTRLTVL.

The V and J genes are TRBV7-8 and TRBJ1-2; D gene ambiguous. Germline CDR1 and CDR2: SGHVS and FQNEAQ. V was cut by 1 base and J by 4 bases, with 10 bases left in between. CDR3 length equals 14 residues. The CDR3 loop is CASSLVGRSYGYTF. The CDR3 region has the DNA TGTGCCAGCAGCTTAGTCGGAAGGTCCTATGGCTACACCTTC.

V and J are TRBV6-6 and TRBJ1-5; unclear D gene. Germline loops: CDR1 MNHNY, CDR2 SVGAGI (reference sequence). The V and J ends lost 7 bases and 7 bases respectively, with 5 bases between them. CDR3 length equals 10 residues. This CDR3 reads CASNDQPQHF. CDR3 coding DNA: TGTGCCAGCAACGACCAGCCCCAGCATTTT.

This clonotype was counted a few times. The V call is TRBV5-1, the J call TRBJ2-6, with D uncertain. This CDR3 contains 15 residues. Per the germline V gene, CDR1 is SGHRS and CDR2 is YFSETQ. V lost 4 bases and J lost 2, with 10 bases in between. CDR3 DNA sequence: TGCGCCAGCAGCCTTGTAAGCCCTGGGGCCAACGTCCTGACTTTC. Translated: CASSLVSPGANVLTF.

The chain employs TRBV5-1 and TRBJ2-3; 7 bases match TRBD1. Looked up from germline, CDR1 is SGHRS and CDR2 is YFSETQ. This CDR3 has 15 residues. V lost 2 bases and J lost 4; bases outside the gene matches: 7. CDR3 in amino acids: CASSFRTGQADTQYF. The CDR3 nucleotides read TGCGCCAGCAGCTTCAGGACAGGTCAGGCAGATACGCAGTATTTT.

The rearrangement joins TRBV5-1 to TRBJ2-5; D not certain. Trimming pared 0 bases from V and 5 bases from J, leaving 11 bases between. CDR3 length equals 14 residues. Germline V gene sequence: CDR1 SGHRS, CDR2 YFSETQ. This CDR3 is CASSLGARTETQYF. CDR3 bases: TGCGCCAGCAGCTTGGGGGCTCGGACGGAGACCCAGTACTTC.

V usage is TRBV3-1 and J usage is TRBJ2-3, with 8 bases identical to TRBD2. The CDR3 has 19 amino acids. CDR1 and CDR2 (germline): LGHDT, YNNKEL (reference sequence). Trimming cost V 4 bases and J 6 bases; bases outside gene matches: 21. CDR3 in amino acids: CASSLPGLAGDLEKDTQYF. The CDR3 DNA reads as TGTGCCAGCAGCCTCCCGGGTCTAGCGGGTGACCTTGAGAAGGATACGCAGTATTTT.

For this clonotype: A much more abundant neighbour one base away suggests this may be a read error. This chain uses TRBV27 with TRBJ1-2; D remains ambiguous. The CDR3 extends over 14 amino acids. Germline values: CDR1 MNHEY, CDR2 SMNVEV (reference sequence). The CDR3: CASSLKGFNYDYTF. The CDR3 DNA is TGTGCCAGCAGTTTAAAAGGGTTTAACTATGACTACACCTTC.

This clonotype was observed a handful of times. The rearrangement uses TRBV5-1 and TRBJ2-7; D not certain. Germline V gene data show CDR1 as SGHRS and CDR2 as YFSETQ. The V end lost 0 bases, the J end lost 0 bases, and 10 bases lay between the germline ends. The CDR3 length is 15 residues. In DNA form, the CDR3 reads TGCGCCAGCAGCTTGGAGAGCGTCGGCTCCTACGAGCAGTACTTC. Residues: CASSLESVGSYEQYF.

V and J are TRBV29-1 and TRBJ2-7; D is ambiguous. This CDR3 is 14 amino acids long. V was clipped by 0 bases and J by 5 bases, with 14 bases between them. Germline assignment: CDR1 SQVTM and CDR2 ANQGSEA. The CDR3 sequence is CSVEDPPGADEQYF. The CDR3 DNA is TGCAGCGTTGAAGATCCTCCGGGTGCCGACGAGCAGTACTTC.

This clonotype was counted a few times. The V and J genes are TRBV6-5 and TRBJ1-2; a possible D gene is TRBD1 (6 bases). The germline CDR1 and CDR2 sequences are MNHEY and SVGAGI. V was cut by 5 bases and J by 8 bases, with 18 bases left in between. This CDR3 is 14 amino acids long. The CDR3 coding sequence is TGTGCCAGCAGTCCACCAGGACAGTATGGAGGCTACACCTTC. This encodes CASSPPGQYGGYTF.

The chain links TRBV2 to TRBJ1-5; 10 nucleotides line up with TRBD1. The V and J ends lost 4 bases and 5 bases, in that order; junction bases with no gene match: 2. The CDR3 is 14 residues long. Per the germline V gene, CDR1 is SNHLY and CDR2 is FYNNEI. The CDR3 loop is CASSVGTGDQPQHF. Written as DNA, the CDR3 is TGTGCCAGCAGTGTGGGGACAGGGGATCAGCCCCAGCATTTT.

V and J are TRBV5-1 and TRBJ1-1, with 7 bases lining up with TRBD1. Germline V gene data show CDR1 as SGHRS and CDR2 as YFSETQ. The length of the CDR3 is 14 residues. The V segment lost 0 bases and the J segment 9 bases; nucleotides outside the gene matches: 8. CDR3 amino acids: CASSLDLLGGQAFF. DNA of the CDR3: TGCGCCAGCAGCTTGGATCTACTAGGGGGCCAAGCTTTCTTT.

The chain links TRBV6-5 to TRBJ2-5; TRBD2 is a possible D gene (7 bases). Matching the DNA end better, TRBJ2-7 makes the J call doubtful. CDR3 size: 13 residues. Germline CDR1 reads MNHEY; CDR2 reads SVGAGI. CDR3 in amino acids: CASRRGRGSEQYF. The CDR3 bases are TGTGCCAGCAGACGGGGGAGGGGGAGCGAGCAGTACTTC.

This chain connects TRBV6-5 to TRBJ2-7; D remains ambiguous. V was clipped by 6 bases and J by 4 bases, with 13 bases between them. The V gene's germline CDR1 is MNHEY and CDR2 SVGAGI. The CDR3 is 13 amino acids. The CDR3 protein is CASSRHLPYEQYF. CDR3 in DNA: TGTGCCAGCAGCCGACACCTTCCGTACGAGCAGTACTTC.

This clonotype was seen only a few times. J is TRBJ1-4 and V is TRBV12-3 or TRBV12-4; no clear D gene. The length of the CDR3 is 13 residues. Deletions cut 1 base from V and 7 bases from J, with 7 bases between. The CDR3 spells CASSLGGAEKLFF. The CDR3 DNA follows: TGTGCCAGCAGTTTAGGTGGCGCTGAAAAACTGTTTTTT.

The chain employs TRBV12-3 or TRBV12-4 and TRBJ2-2; D is ambiguous. This CDR3 has 16 residues. V was clipped by 5 bases and J by 6 bases, with 19 bases between them. The CDR3 bases are TGTGCCAGCAGTGGCCCCATCCGGACCCCATCCGGGGAGCTGTTTTTT. This sequence encodes CASSGPIRTPSGELFF.

This clonotype was detected only a few times. J is TRBJ2-6 and V is TRBV12-3 or TRBV12-4; no clear D gene. The length of the CDR3 is 15 residues. V dropped 3 bases and J dropped 0 bases, with 6 bases sitting between them. The CDR3 region has the DNA TGTGCCAGCAGTTTCTACGGCTCTGGGGCCAACGTCCTGACTTTC. This gives the protein CASSFYGSGANVLTF.

This clonotype was seen more than once but under ten times. The rearrangement links TRBV10-2 to TRBJ2-3; 9 bases are shared with TRBD2. V shed 0 bases, J shed 4 bases, and the junction held 2 bases outside the gene matches. Germline V gene data show CDR1 as WSHSY and CDR2 as SAAADI. CDR3 size: 15 residues. This chain's CDR3 is CASSESAGGPDTQYF. The CDR3 nucleotides read TGCGCCAGCAGTGAGTCGGCGGGAGGGCCAGATACGCAGTATTTT.

The genes are TRBV7-9 and TRBJ1-1; TRBD1 is a possible D gene (6 bases). V lost 4 bases and J 0 bases, leaving 21 bases between the germline ends. This CDR3 comprises 18 residues. Germline CDR1 SEHNR, CDR2 FQNEAQ (reference sequence). CDR3 DNA sequence: TGTGCCAGCAGCTCCCATTACAGTGGGGGCCTCATGAACACTGAAGCTTTCTTT. It codes for CASSSHYSGGLMNTEAFF.

This clonotype showed up many times. The rearrangement uses TRBV12-3 or TRBV12-4 and TRBJ2-5, with no clear D. The CDR3 is made up of 13 amino acids. V gave up 0 bases and J gave up 1 base, with 3 bases separating them. CDR3 sequence (DNA): TGTGCCAGCAGTTTAGCCAGCCAAGAGACCCAGTACTTC. This codes for CASSLASQETQYF.

This sequence joins TRBV5-1 and TRBJ1-4, with D maybe TRBD1 (6 bases). The CDR3 loop spans 16 amino acids. V lost 4 bases, J lost 7 bases, and 20 bases lay in between. CDR1 SGHRS and CDR2 YFSETQ come from the germline V gene. The CDR3 is CASSLGQSHAGEKLFF. DNA for the CDR3: TGCGCCAGCAGCCTAGGACAGTCTCACGCCGGTGAAAAACTGTTTTTT.

The genes are TRBV6-6 and TRBJ2-4; 7 bases line up with TRBD1. CDR3 length equals 15 residues. Per germline, CDR1 MNHNY and CDR2 SVGAGI (reference sequence). The junction had 8 bases not matched to a gene; V was cut back by 4 bases and J by 5 bases. CDR3 region: CASSWPWDRENIQYF. In DNA form, the CDR3 reads TGTGCCAGCAGTTGGCCGTGGGACAGAGAAAACATTCAGTACTTC.

The rearrangement joins TRBV3-1 to TRBJ2-1, with TRBD2 identical over 7 bases. V dropped 2 bases and J dropped 4; count of bases not matched to a gene: 5. CDR1 and CDR2 from the germline V gene are LGHDT and YNNKEL (reference sequence). CDR3 size: 15 residues. CDR3 protein: CASSQSGGGYNEQFF. CDR3 sequence (DNA): TGTGCCAGCAGCCAATCGGGAGGAGGATACAATGAGCAGTTCTTC.